The present entry profiles one T cell receptor (beta chain) with its context. Its antigen remains unidentified. The authors prepared UMI-labeled TRB cDNA libraries by 5' RACE. TCRdb reanalyzed the 5' RACE reads and collapses them to one entry per CDR3 protein, without DNA. The sample includes around 57,000 distinct CDR3 sequences. The data stem from a study of CXCR3-negative and CXCR3-positive naive CD8 T cells. Study-level background: Per-library TRB read counts averaged about 1.5 +/- 0.3 million, adding up to 120 million to 150 million in total.

Study findings and constraints: Whereas memory cells differed, naive CXCR3-negative and CXCR3-positive cells shared similar TRBV-TRBJ usage.

Each CD8+ T cell subset was flow-sorted in triplicate. Every sort contained 300,000 or so cells. There are 14 residues in the CDR3. The germline V gene has CDR1 MDHEN and CDR2 SYDVKM. This chain links TRBV28 with TRBJ2-7; TCRdb proposes TRBD1, but this gene call is untestable without DNA. This receptor was taken from a human donor in good health. Some clones in this sample may be carry-over from other donors' samples. The sample consisted of memory CD8+ T cells from blood. The CDR3 loop reads CASSATGGGNEQYF.